The T cell receptor (beta chain) under discussion was sequenced for a study of T cells in Graves' hyperthyroidism and ophthalmopathy. At the level of the study: At initial diagnosis, before any treatment had begun, peripheral blood was obtained.

Those patients with uncontrolled infection, other autoimmune disease, pregnancy or lactation were excluded. Each diagnosis was grounded in clinical symptoms, serum thyroxine and TRAb, thyroid ultrasound, and orbital computed tomography. PBMCs were obtained from 10 ml fresh peripheral blood. Trimming removed 6 bases from V and 0 bases from J, with 12 bases in between. From germline, CDR1 is SQVTM and CDR2 ANQGSEA. This CDR3 spans 15 amino acids. Amplification of TCR beta CDR3 regions used RNA as the template. Carried out on the TCR CDR3, a first-round RT-PCR used the HTBI primer set. A single record per CDR3 protein comes from TCRdb applying MiXCR to the multiplex PCR reads. The sample records hundreds of thousands of distinct CDR3 sequences, roughly 14% being singletons.

The receptor's source is a man aged 18 to 29 with Graves' ophthalmopathy. This rearrangement joins TRBV29-1 to TRBJ2-6; weak D call: TRBD2 (6 bases). The material sequenced was blood. CDR3 coding DNA: TGCAGCGTCGGGACTGCTCACTCTGGGGCCAACGTCCTGACTTTC. It codes for CSVGTAHSGANVLTF.